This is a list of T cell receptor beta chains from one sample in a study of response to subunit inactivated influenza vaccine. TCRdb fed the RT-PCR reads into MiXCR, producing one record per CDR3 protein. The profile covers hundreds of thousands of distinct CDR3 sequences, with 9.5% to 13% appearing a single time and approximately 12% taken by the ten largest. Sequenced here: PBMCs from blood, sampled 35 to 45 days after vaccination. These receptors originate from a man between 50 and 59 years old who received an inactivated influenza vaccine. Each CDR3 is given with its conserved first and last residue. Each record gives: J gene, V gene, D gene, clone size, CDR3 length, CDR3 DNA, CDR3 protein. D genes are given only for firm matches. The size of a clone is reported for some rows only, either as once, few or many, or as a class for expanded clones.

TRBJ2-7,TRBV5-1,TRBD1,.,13,TGCGCCAGCAGCGGGACAGGGGCCTGGGAGCAGTACTTC,CASSGTGAWEQYF
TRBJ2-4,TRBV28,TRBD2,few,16,TGTGCCAGCAGTTCCCCCGAAGCGGGGGGGAAAAACATTCAGTACTTC,CASSSPEAGGKNIQYF
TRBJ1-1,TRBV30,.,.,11,TGTGCCTGGAGTAAGTACACTGAAGCTTTCTTT,CAWSKYTEAFF
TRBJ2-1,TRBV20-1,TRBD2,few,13,TGCAGTGCTAGTCGGGGGGGTAGGAATGAGCAGTTCTTC,CSASRGGRNEQFF
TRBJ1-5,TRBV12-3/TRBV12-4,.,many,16,TGTGCCAGCAGTTTACTGGGTCAAGGTAGCAATCAGCCCCAGCATTTT,CASSLLGQGSNQPQHF
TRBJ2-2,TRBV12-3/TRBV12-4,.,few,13,TGTGCCAGCAGGGAAACAGACACCGGGGAGCTGTTTTTT,CASRETDTGELFF
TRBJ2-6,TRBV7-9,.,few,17,TGTGCCAGCAGCTTAGGCAGGAGGAGCTCTGGGGCCAACGTCCTGACTTTC,CASSLGRRSSGANVLTF
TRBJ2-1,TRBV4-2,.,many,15,TGTGCCAGCAGCCAAGATAGGGGCTCCTACAATGAGCAGTTCTTC,CASSQDRGSYNEQFF
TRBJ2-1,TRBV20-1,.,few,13,TGCAGTGCTAGAGATCGGCCTCCGGGTGGGCAGTTCTTC,CSARDRPPGGQFF
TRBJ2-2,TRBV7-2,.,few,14,TGTGCCAGCAGAGCAGGGACAACCACCGGGGAGCTGTTTTTT,CASRAGTTTGELFF
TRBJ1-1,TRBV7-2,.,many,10,TGTGCCAGCAGCTACACTGAAGCTTTCTTT,CASSYTEAFF
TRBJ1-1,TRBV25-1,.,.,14,TGTGCCAGCAGTGGCACAGGGTGGGCCACTGAAGCTTTCTTT,CASSGTGWATEAFF
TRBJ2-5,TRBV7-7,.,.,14,TGTGCCAGCAGCTCCGGTCTCGCCGCGGAGACCCAGTACTTC,CASSSGLAAETQYF
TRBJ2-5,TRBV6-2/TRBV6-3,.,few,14,TGTGCCAGCAGCCCAACGACGGACCAAGAGACCCAGTACTTC,CASSPTTDQETQYF
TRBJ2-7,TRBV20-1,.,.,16,TGCAGTGCTAGACGGACAGAACCTAACCCCTCCTACGAGCAGTACTTC,CSARRTEPNPSYEQYF
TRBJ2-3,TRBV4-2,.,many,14,TGTGCCAGCAGCCAAGAGCCGCCGTTAGATACGCAGTATTTT,CASSQEPPLDTQYF
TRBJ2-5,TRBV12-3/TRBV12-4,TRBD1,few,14,TGTGCCAGCAGTCCGAGGGACAGGGAAGAGACCCAGTACTTC,CASSPRDREETQYF
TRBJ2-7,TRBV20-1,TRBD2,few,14,TGCAGTGCTTTTGGGACTAGCGGAAACTACGAGCAGTACTTC,CSAFGTSGNYEQYF
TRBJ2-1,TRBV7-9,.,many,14,TGTGCCAGCAGCTTAGTGTTCGGGTACAATGAGCAGTTCTTC,CASSLVFGYNEQFF